This is a list of T cell receptor beta chains from one sample in a study of beta chain features in type 1 diabetes. Profiling relied on immunoSEQ multiplex PCR, and the TCRdb table lists in-frame clones only, not all of them. The sample lists around 150,000 clones; 6.5% to 8.5% were seen once. The source material was central memory CD4+ T cells from blood. These receptors were obtained from a woman younger than 30 with type 1 diabetes. CDR3s include the opening cysteine and the closing phenylalanine or tryptophan. The D gene is left open where the match is weak. A clone size is listed for some rows: how often the clone was seen (once, few, many), or a class if it is expanded.

abundance,d_gene,j_gene,len,v_gene,CDR3aa,CDR3nt
-,TRBD1,TRBJ2-5,18,TRBV9,CASSVGGQGALGRETQYF,TGTGCCAGCAGCGTAGGAGGACAGGGGGCGCTTGGTCGAGAGACCCAGTACTTC
-,TRBD1,TRBJ1-1,15,TRBV7-2,CASSTGTGLPTEAFF,TGTGCCAGCAGCACAGGGACAGGGCTTCCCACTGAAGCTTTCTTT
few,TRBD1,TRBJ2-7,15,TRBV6-6,CASRQFVTGTYEQYF,TGTGCCAGCAGACAATTCGTGACAGGGACCTACGAGCAGTACTTC
-,-,TRBJ1-1,12,TRBV2,CASSQHRVVAFF,TGTGCCAGCAGCCAACACAGGGTAGTAGCTTTCTTT
-,-,TRBJ1-2,13,TRBV5-1,CASSQSGLYGYTF,TGCGCCAGCAGCCAATCAGGTCTCTATGGCTACACCTTC
few,TRBD2,TRBJ2-7,16,TRBV5-1,CASSFGLAGGSYEQYF,TGCGCCAGCAGCTTTGGCCTAGCGGGGGGATCCTACGAGCAGTACTTC
few,-,TRBJ1-1,12,TRBV28,CASTFGGTEAFF,TGTGCCAGCACGTTCGGGGGGACTGAAGCTTTCTTT
few,-,TRBJ2-7,14,TRBV7-8,CASSLAGGGHEQYF,TGTGCCAGCAGCTTAGCTGGGGGGGGCCACGAGCAGTACTTC
-,-,TRBJ2-7,13,TRBV6-6,CASSYSSGDSPYF,TGTGCCAGCAGTTACTCTTCAGGCGACAGTCCGTACTTC
few,-,TRBJ2-5,17,TRBV11-2,CASSSSRQQRNQETQYF,TGTGCCAGCAGCTCTTCCCGACAGCAACGTAACCAAGAGACCCAGTACTTC
few,-,TRBJ1-5,12,TRBV19,CASQDNNQPQHF,TGTGCCAGTCAGGATAACAATCAGCCCCAGCATTTT
-,-,TRBJ2-7,11,TRBV20-1,CSAPTGWRQYF,TGCAGTGCGCCCACAGGGTGGAGGCAGTACTTC
few,TRBD2,TRBJ2-5,16,TRBV13,CASSYDRPGLGETQYF,TGTGCCAGCAGCTACGACAGACCGGGACTAGGAGAGACCCAGTACTTC
few,TRBD1,TRBJ2-7,14,TRBV19,CASNRRDRSDEQYF,TGTGCCAGTAATCGACGGGACAGGTCGGACGAGCAGTACTTC
few,-,TRBJ2-1,13,TRBV30,CAWTPGLTNEQFF,TGTGCCTGGACCCCGGGACTTACAAATGAGCAGTTCTTC
-,-,TRBJ2-6,15,TRBV4-2,CASGSTGSGANVLTF,TGTGCCAGCGGGTCGACAGGCTCTGGGGCCAACGTCCTGACTTTC
-,-,TRBJ2-1,14,TRBV14,CASGYGGSYNEQFF,TGTGCCAGCGGTTACGGGGGCTCCTACAATGAGCAGTTCTTC
few,TRBD1,TRBJ2-5,15,TRBV23-1,CASSPLDRGAETQYF,TGCGCCAGCAGTCCGCTCGACAGGGGGGCGGAGACCCAGTACTTC
-,TRBD1,TRBJ1-4,13,TRBV30,CAWSRGRREKLFF,TGTGCCTGGAGCAGGGGGAGACGGGAAAAACTGTTTTTT
-,TRBD1,TRBJ2-7,14,TRBV27,CASSPPGTGSEQYF,TGTGCCAGCAGTCCCCCCGGGACAGGGTCCGAGCAGTACTTC
-,-,TRBJ2-5,16,TRBV5-4,CASSQTAGRTGETQYF,TGCGCCAGCAGCCAGACGGCGGGGCGGACCGGAGAGACCCAGTACTTC
few,-,TRBJ2-1,12,TRBV5-4,CASSLIVDEQFF,TGTGCCAGCAGCCTAATAGTCGATGAGCAGTTCTTC
-,TRBD1,TRBJ2-1,13,TRBV7-6,CASSFRQGNEQFF,TGTGCCAGCAGCTTTCGACAGGGCAATGAGCAGTTCTTC
-,TRBD1,TRBJ2-7,15,TRBV4-3,CASSQENAGGSEQYF,TGCGCCAGCAGCCAGGAGAATGCAGGGGGCAGCGAGCAGTACTTC
few,TRBD2,TRBJ2-3,15,TRBV28,CASSLAGGRTDTQYF,TGTGCCAGCTCACTGGCGGGGGGCAGAACAGATACGCAGTATTTT
few,TRBD2,TRBJ2-1,14,TRBV29-1,CSVLLAGGYNEQFF,TGCAGCGTTTTACTAGCGGGGGGGTACAATGAGCAGTTCTTC
-,-,TRBJ1-2,16,TRBV11-2,CASSLSPERANYGYTF,TGTGCCAGCAGCTTATCTCCGGAGAGAGCTAACTATGGCTACACCTTC
few,TRBD2,TRBJ2-1,16,TRBV7-7,CASSLGLSGTHNEQFF,TGTGCTAGCAGCTTAGGTCTAAGCGGGACCCACAATGAGCAGTTCTTC
-,-,TRBJ2-7,15,TRBV28,CASSSLGRGEYEQYF,TGTGCCAGCAGTTCCCTAGGCAGGGGCGAGTACGAGCAGTACTTC
-,TRBD2,TRBJ2-3,17,TRBV7-2,CASSFTPSGRLGDTQYF,TGTGCCAGCAGCTTCACCCCTAGCGGGAGGCTCGGGGATACGCAGTATTTT
-,-,TRBJ2-7,11,TRBV20-1,CSARGPEWQYF,TGCAGTGCTAGAGGCCCGGAGTGGCAGTACTTC
-,-,TRBJ2-1,15,TRBV9,CASSVGLAQNNEQFF,TGTGCCAGCAGCGTCGGGCTAGCGCAGAACAATGAGCAGTTCTTC
once,TRBD2,TRBJ2-3,18,TRBV7-8,CASSLSNPSGPSTDTQYF,TGTGCCAGCAGCTTATCTAACCCTAGCGGGCCTAGCACAGATACGCAGTATTTT
few,-,TRBJ2-2,12,TRBV18,CASSPSQGELFF,TGTGCCAGCTCACCGTCCCAGGGGGAGCTGTTTTTT
many,TRBD1,TRBJ1-1,13,TRBV28,CASRRTGGTEAFF,TGTGCCAGCAGACGAACAGGGGGCACTGAAGCTTTCTTT
-,-,TRBJ2-5,13,TRBV30,CAWSGRIQETQYF,TGTGCCTGGAGTGGGCGGATACAAGAGACCCAGTACTTC
-,TRBD2,TRBJ2-1,15,TRBV5-4,CASSHGTSGSEEQFF,TGCGCCAGCAGCCACGGGACTAGCGGGAGCGAAGAGCAGTTCTTC
-,-,TRBJ2-3,13,TRBV7-2,CASSLGIGDTQYF,TGTGCCAGCAGCTTAGGAATTGGCGATACGCAGTATTTT
-,TRBD1,TRBJ2-1,13,TRBV7-3,CASSLTGQGVQFF,TGTGCCAGCAGCTTAACGGGACAGGGCGTGCAGTTCTTC
-,-,TRBJ2-3,11,TRBV20-1,CSARASDTQYF,TGCAGTGCTAGAGCCTCAGATACGCAGTATTTT
-,-,TRBJ1-1,14,TRBV2,CASSEGMASTEAFF,TGTGCCAGCAGTGAAGGAATGGCCTCCACTGAAGCTTTCTTT
-,-,TRBJ1-2,15,TRBV6-5,CASSTDFRGDYGYTF,TGTGCCAGCAGCACAGACTTTCGGGGGGACTATGGCTACACCTTC